This TCR beta chain originates from a study of shared clonotypes between healthy human individuals. Looking at the study overall: Each donor's CD4 naive and CD4 memory cells filled three plates apiece, CD8 naive two, and CD8 memory one. The study, taken as a whole, reports: Sampling covered nothing but blood. Tissue TCR repertoires likely differ from those found in blood.

This clone has a single count. Its antigen is unidentified. Other DNA sequences in the same sample also yield this CDR3. CD8 cells classed as naive were CD45RO-negative and positively selected for CCR7, excluding terminally differentiated effector memory CD45RA+ cells. Here immunoSEQ multiplex PCR was the method, and the copy in TCRdb shows in-frame clones only, minus some. The data hold 600,000 or so clones, with 98% observed a single time. The germline CDR1 and CDR2 sequences are LGHNA and YSLEER. This CDR3 region has 15 residues. V was pared by 0 bases and J by 1 base, with 7 bases between. The sequence derives from a young man in good health. Sequenced sample: naive CD8+ T cells sorted from blood. This chain uses TRBV4-3 with TRBJ1-5, with a possible D match to TRBD1 (5 bases). The CDR3 sequence: CASSQDQGSNQPQHF. In DNA form, the CDR3 reads TGCGCCAGCAGCCAAGATCAGGGCAGCAATCAGCCCCAGCATTTT.